This T cell receptor beta chain was observed in a study of regulatory T cells in long-lasting Graves disease. Study-level findings and limits: Under persistent disease, TRBV28, TRBJ1-2 and TRBJ2-5 were used preferentially. Examination was confined to peripheral blood, excluding thyroid tissue.

The CDR3 runs to 15 residues. Germline V gene sequence: CDR1 MNHEY, CDR2 SVGAGI. V was shortened by 2 bases and J by 1 base, with 8 bases between the two germline ends. Time point given: newly diagnosed GD, antithyroid drugs for less than 3 months. Isolated PBMC RNA provided the starting material for the TCR library. This clonotype was detected a few times. Antigen specificity is unknown. Sequencing libraries for TCR beta were prepared with iRepertoire HTBI primers and Arm-PCR of CDR3 regions. TCRdb reanalysed the multiplex PCR reads using MiXCR and keeps one entry per CDR3 protein. The repertoire holds hundreds of thousands of distinct CDR3 sequences, with roughly 15% as singletons. Separately, the same data were catalogued under a study of T cells in Graves' hyperthyroidism and ophthalmopathy. Per that study: Among clonotypes expanded in thyroid above 0.001, most were also found in blood. Before onset, by a median of about seven months, the model predicted ophthalmopathy.

This receptor was taken from a woman aged 25 to 39 with Graves disease. Source: peripheral blood mononuclear cells (PBMCs), taken at new diagnosis, from a patient treated with antithyroid drugs. This chain connects TRBV6-5 to TRBJ2-2, with D possibly being TRBD2 (6 bases). The CDR3 coding sequence is TGTGCCAGCAGTTACGGTAGCGGGAACACCGGGGAGCTGTTTTTT. Translation gives CASSYGSGNTGELFF.